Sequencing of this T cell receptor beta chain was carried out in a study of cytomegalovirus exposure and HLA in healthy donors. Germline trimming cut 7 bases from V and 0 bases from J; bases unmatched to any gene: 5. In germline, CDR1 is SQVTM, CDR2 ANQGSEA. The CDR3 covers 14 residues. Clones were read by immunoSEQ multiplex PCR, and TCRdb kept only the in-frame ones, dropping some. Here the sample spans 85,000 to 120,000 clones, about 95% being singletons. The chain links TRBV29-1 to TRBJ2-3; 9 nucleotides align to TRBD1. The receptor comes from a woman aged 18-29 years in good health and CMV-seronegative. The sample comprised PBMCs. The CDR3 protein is CSARGQGSTDTQYF. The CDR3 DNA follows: TGCAGCGCCAGAGGACAGGGGAGCACAGATACGCAGTATTTT.